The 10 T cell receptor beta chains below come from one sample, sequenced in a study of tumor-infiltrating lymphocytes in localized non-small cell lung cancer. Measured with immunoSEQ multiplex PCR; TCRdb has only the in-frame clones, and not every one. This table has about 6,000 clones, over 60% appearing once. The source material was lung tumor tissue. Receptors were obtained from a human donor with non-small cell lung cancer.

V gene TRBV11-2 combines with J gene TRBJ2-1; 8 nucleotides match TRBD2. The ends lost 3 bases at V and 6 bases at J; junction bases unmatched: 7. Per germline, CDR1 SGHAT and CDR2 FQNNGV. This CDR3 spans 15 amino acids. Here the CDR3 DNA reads TGTGCCAGCAGCTTCGGGGGGGACCCCCTCAATGAGCAGTTCTTC. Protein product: CASSFGGDPLNEQFF.

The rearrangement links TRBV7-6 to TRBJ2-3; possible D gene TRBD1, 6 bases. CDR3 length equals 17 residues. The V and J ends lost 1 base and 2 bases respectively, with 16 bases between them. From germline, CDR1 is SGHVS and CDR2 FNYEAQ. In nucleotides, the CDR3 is TGTGCCAGCAGCTTAGTGGCTAGTGGGGGCTACACAGATACGCAGTATTTT. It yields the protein CASSLVASGGYTDTQYF.

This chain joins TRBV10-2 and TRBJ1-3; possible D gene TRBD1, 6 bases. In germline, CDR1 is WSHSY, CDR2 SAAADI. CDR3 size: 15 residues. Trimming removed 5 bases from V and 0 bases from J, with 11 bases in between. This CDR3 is CASSFDRTSGNTIYF. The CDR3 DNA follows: TGCGCCAGCAGTTTTGACAGGACCTCTGGAAACACCATATATTTT.

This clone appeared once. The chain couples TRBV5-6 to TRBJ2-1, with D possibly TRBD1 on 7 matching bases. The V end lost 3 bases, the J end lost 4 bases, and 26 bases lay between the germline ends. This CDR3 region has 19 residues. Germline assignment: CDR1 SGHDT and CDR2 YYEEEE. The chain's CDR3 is CASSWGTAYSGGGYNEQFF. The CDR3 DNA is TGTGCCAGCAGCTGGGGGACAGCTTATAGCGGAGGAGGGTACAATGAGCAGTTCTTC.

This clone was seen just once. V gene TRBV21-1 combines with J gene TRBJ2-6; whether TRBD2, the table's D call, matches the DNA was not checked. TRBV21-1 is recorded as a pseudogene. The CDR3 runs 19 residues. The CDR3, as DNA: TGTGCCAGCAACCGGGAGGCTAGCGGGGTGAGATCTGGGGCCAACGTCCTGACTTTC. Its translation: CASNREASGVRSGANVLTF.

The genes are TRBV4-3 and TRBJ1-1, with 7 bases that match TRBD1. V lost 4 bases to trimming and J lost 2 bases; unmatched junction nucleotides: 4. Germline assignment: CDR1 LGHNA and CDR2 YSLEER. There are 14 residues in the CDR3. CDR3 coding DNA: TGCGCCAGCAGCCGACGACAGGGTAACACTGAAGCTTTCTTT. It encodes CASSRRQGNTEAFF.

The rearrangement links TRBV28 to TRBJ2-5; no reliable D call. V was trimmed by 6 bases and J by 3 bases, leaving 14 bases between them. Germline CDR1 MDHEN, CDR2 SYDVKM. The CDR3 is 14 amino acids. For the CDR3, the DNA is TGTGCCAGCAGGATCATGCCTGGGAAAGAGACCCAGTACTTC. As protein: CASRIMPGKETQYF.

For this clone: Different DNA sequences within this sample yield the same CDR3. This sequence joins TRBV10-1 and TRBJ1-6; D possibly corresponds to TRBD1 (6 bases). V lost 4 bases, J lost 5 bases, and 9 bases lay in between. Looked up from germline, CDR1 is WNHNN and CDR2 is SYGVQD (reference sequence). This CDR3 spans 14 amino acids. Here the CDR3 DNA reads TGCGCCAGCAGTGCTGGACAGAATAATTCACCCCTCCACTTT. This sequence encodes CASSAGQNNSPLHF.

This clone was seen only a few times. DNA of the CDR3: TGTGCCAGCACCAACCGACAGGGGAATTCACCCCTCCACTTT. It yields the protein CASTNRQGNSPLHF. This chain links TRBV6-5 with TRBJ1-6; 8 nucleotides agree with TRBD1. Germline V gene data show CDR1 as MNHEY and CDR2 as SVGAGI. J was trimmed by 7 bases and V by 7 bases; bases with no gene match: 6. The CDR3 spans 14 residues.

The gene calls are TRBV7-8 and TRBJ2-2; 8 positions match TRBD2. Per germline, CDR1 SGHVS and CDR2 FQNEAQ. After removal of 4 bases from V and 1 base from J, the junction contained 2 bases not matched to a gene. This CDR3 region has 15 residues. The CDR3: CASSWGLGNTGELFF. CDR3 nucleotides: TGTGCCAGCAGCTGGGGACTAGGGAACACCGGGGAGCTGTTTTTT.